The rows below give T cell receptor beta chains drawn from one sample of a study of blood T cell repertoires in COVID-19. Profiled with immunoSEQ multiplex PCR; TCRdb holds only in-frame clones, not every one. The sample carries roughly 220,000 clones, 80% to 85% recorded once. The sample was peripheral blood. Receptor source: a woman aged 55-69 years with acute or convalescent COVID-19. Both conserved end residues are part of each CDR3. D genes are given only for firm matches. The size entry is marked missing in some rows and otherwise reads once, few, many or a size class.

d_call clone_size j_call v_call cdr3_aa cdr3_nt
. . TRBJ1-2 TRBV19 CATIEPGHLGYTF TGTGCCACGATAGAACCGGGACACTTAGGCTACACCTTC
. . TRBJ2-5 TRBV2 CASTSDQETQYF TGTGCCAGCACTAGCGACCAAGAGACCCAGTACTTC
TRBD2 . TRBJ2-3 TRBV13 CASSFLAGESTDTQYF TGTGCCAGCAGCTTTTTGGCGGGAGAGAGCACAGATACGCAGTATTTT
. . TRBJ1-1 TRBV28 CASSPPQGRTEAFF TGTGCCAGCAGTCCTCCCCAGGGCAGAACTGAAGCTTTCTTT
. . TRBJ1-4 TRBV27 CASTAGSHPNEKLFF TGTGCCAGCACTGCAGGGTCTCACCCTAATGAAAAACTGTTTTTT
. once TRBJ2-5 TRBV9 CASSQNGEYQETQYF TGTGCCAGCAGCCAGAACGGGGAGTACCAAGAGACCCAGTACTTC
. . TRBJ2-3 TRBV10-3 CAISAGTMVSDTQYF TGTGCCATCAGTGCCGGGACAATGGTATCAGATACGCAGTATTTT
TRBD1 . TRBJ1-4 TRBV18 CASSLDRVGNEKLFF TGTGCCAGCTCACTCGACAGGGTTGGGAATGAAAAACTGTTTTTT
. . TRBJ2-3 TRBV4-1 CASSLGGGTDTQYF TGCGCCAGCAGCTTAGGCGGGGGCACAGATACGCAGTATTTT
. . TRBJ2-2 TRBV27 CASSTTANTGELFF TGTGCCAGCAGTACGACAGCGAACACCGGGGAGCTGTTTTTT
. . TRBJ2-5 TRBV5-4 CASRHLDRQETQYF TGTGCCAGCAGGCACTTGGACAGACAAGAGACCCAGTACTTC
. . TRBJ1-6 TRBV7-9 CASSLSGTKHNSPLHF TGTGCCAGCAGCTTGAGCGGGACAAAACATAATTCACCCCTCCACTTT
. few TRBJ1-2 TRBV2 CASSESSVNYGYTF TGTGCCAGCAGTGAAAGTTCAGTTAACTATGGCTACACCTTC
. . TRBJ1-1 TRBV7-2 CASRRDRDTEAFF TGTGCCAGCAGGCGTGACAGAGACACTGAAGCTTTCTTT
. . TRBJ1-3 TRBV5-5 CASSLRARDTIYF TGTGCCAGCAGCTTGAGGGCGCGGGACACCATATATTTT
TRBD2 . TRBJ2-1 TRBV4-1 CASSHYIAGGPINEQFF TGCGCCAGCAGCCATTATATAGCGGGGGGGCCGATCAATGAGCAGTTCTTC
TRBD2 once TRBJ2-2 TRBV5-3 CARSLGIAGEPTGELFF TGTGCCAGAAGCTTGGGGATAGCGGGGGAACCCACCGGGGAGCTGTTTTTT
. . TRBJ1-3 TRBV4-2 CASSQEPGHHSGNTIYF TGTGCCAGCAGCCAAGAGCCGGGACACCACTCTGGAAACACCATATATTTT
. . TRBJ1-2 TRBV28 CASSLYPLTNYGYTF TGTGCCAGCAGTTTATACCCACTCACTAACTATGGCTACACCTTC